The entry that follows covers one T cell receptor beta chain sequence. Per the authors' pipeline: Reference gene primer amplification gave estimated nucleated cell counts. The table came from immunoSEQ multiplex PCR; TCRdb's copy has only in-frame clones and leaves some out. The DNA was the basis for D and trimming; V, J and clone size are from that table. The repertoire holds under 300,000 clones, with roughly 89% as singletons. Germline CDR1 and CDR2: SGHRS and YFSETQ. Losses at the gene ends were 2 bases for V and 2 bases for J; bases not matched to a gene: 1. This CDR3 is 15 amino acids long. This sample was included in a study of blood T cell repertoires in COVID-19. About the study: Some COVID-19 samples were acute and others convalescent; all came from the United States, Italy and Spain. Sources were T cells, B-cell-depleted T cells, or PBMCs; the material itself was cDNA or gDNA.

This chain connects TRBV5-1 to TRBJ1-5, with TRBD1 matching over 10 bases. Sequencing used peripheral blood. The origin of this receptor is a woman in her thirties with active or convalescent COVID-19. CDR3 sequence reads: CASSFGTGGNQPQHF. As DNA, the CDR3 is TGCGCCAGCAGCTTCGGGACAGGGGGCAATCAGCCCCAGCATTTT.